This TCR beta chain is drawn from a study of shared clonotypes between healthy human individuals. Selected positively for CCR7 and CD45RO-negative, naive CD8 cells excluded terminally differentiated effector memory CD45RA+ cells. The material for each subset, its genomic DNA, was split evenly across several immunoSEQ plates. Libraries were prepared by immunoSEQ multiplex PCR; TCRdb keeps only in-frame clonotypes and omits some of them. The sample records about 2.1 million clones, 90% to 95% being singletons. Germline V gene lookup returns CDR1 MGHRA and CDR2 YSYEKL. Trimming took 6 bases from V and 0 from J; bases not matched to a gene: 10. CDR3 length: 16 amino acids.

The chain recombines TRBV4-1 with TRBJ1-1; 7 bases align to TRBD1. This receptor was taken from a man aged 18 to 30 in good health. Some clones in this sample may be carry-over from other donors' samples. Sequenced material: naive CD8+ T cells from PBMCs. The DNA for the CDR3 is TGCGCCAGCAGTCAACGACAGGGAGACATGAACACTGAAGCTTTCTTT. Amino acid sequence: CASSQRQGDMNTEAFF.